The T cell receptor beta chain under discussion was sequenced for a study of T cells in Graves' hyperthyroidism and ophthalmopathy. Germline CDR1 SGHAT, CDR2 FQNNGV. The V gene end was trimmed by 4 bases and the J gene end by 8 bases; junction bases not matched to a gene: 5. This CDR3 region has 13 residues. There were TCR beta CDR3 regions amplified from RNA transcripts. The TCR CDR3 was amplified in a first-round RT-PCR using the HTBI primer set. From the multiplex PCR reads, TCRdb called clonotypes with MiXCR, one entry per CDR3 protein. The repertoire holds 480,000 or so distinct CDR3 sequences, with 40% to 50% as singletons. Note on this clonotype: What it binds is unknown.

Findings of the study overall: Blood shared most expanded thyroid clonotypes above 0.001. Using 13 V-J features, a model discriminated ophthalmopathy from stable hyperthyroidism.

The receptor was derived from an adult woman with Graves' disease, either hyperthyroidism or ophthalmopathy (not recorded which). Sample: peripheral blood or thyroid tissue (not recorded which). V usage is TRBV11-2 and J usage is TRBJ1-1; TRBD1 aligns across 9 bases. The CDR3 is CASSYTTGGEAFF. Here the CDR3 DNA reads TGTGCCAGCAGCTACACCACAGGGGGCGAAGCTTTCTTT.